Listed here is a single T cell receptor (beta chain). Assignment of participants to cohorts was predicated upon participant-reported clinical history. This sample was included in a study of blood T cell repertoires in COVID-19. The method was immunoSEQ multiplex PCR; TCRdb's version includes in-frame clones alone and lacks a portion of them. Here the sample spans some 260,000 clones, roughly 80% being singletons. The V gene lost 5 bases and the J gene lost 6 bases, with 11 bases spanning the gap. Germline-derived CDR1 and CDR2 are MNHEY and SVGAGI. The CDR3 covers 13 residues. The source of this sequence is a man younger than 45 with acute COVID-19. V gene TRBV6-5 combines with J gene TRBJ1-5; no reliable D call. The sample was PBMCs or T cells enriched from blood (not recorded which). CDR3 bases: TGTGCCAGCAGTCAGCAGGCTACTCAGCCCCAGCATTTT. Protein: CASSQQATQPQHF.